This record looks at one TCR beta chain sequence and its context. The CDR3 loop spans 14 amino acids. Per the germline V gene, CDR1 is SEHNR and CDR2 is FQNEAQ (reference sequence). The germline V and J ends were trimmed by 4 bases and 7 bases, with 17 bases remaining between them. Measured with immunoSEQ multiplex PCR; TCRdb has only the in-frame clones, and not every one. The sample shows 150,000 to 180,000 clones, 90% of them seen only once. These data belong to a study of T cell responses to AZD1222 COVID-19 vaccine. This clonotype was sampled from an adult in good health. The source was peripheral blood, collected on day 0 of AZD1222 vaccination. This chain connects TRBV7-9 to TRBJ2-7, with D perhaps given as TRBD1 or TRBD2 (5 bases each). Here the CDR3 DNA reads TGTGCCAGCAGCTCAAATACCGGGACGGAAGAGCAGTACTTC. Its protein product is CASSSNTGTEEQYF.